A single sample gave rise to the 30 T cell receptor beta chains below, sequenced in a study of OX40 agonist ivuxolimab in advanced cancers. Libraries were prepared by immunoSEQ multiplex PCR; TCRdb keeps only in-frame clonotypes and omits some of them. This sample has about 86,000 clones, with roughly nine tenths found just once. This specimen was CD4+ or CD8+ T cells sorted from blood, taken in a trial of the OX40 agonist ivuxolimab. The receptor set was obtained from an adult with an advanced solid tumor such as melanoma, head and neck, liver or kidney cancer.

The rearrangement links TRBV7-9 to TRBJ1-4; D is uncertain. The V gene lost 0 bases and the J gene lost 3 bases, with 8 bases spanning the gap. The germline V gene encodes CDR1 SEHNR and CDR2 FQNEAQ (reference sequence). This CDR3 comprises 15 residues. CDR3 sequence (DNA): TGTGCCAGCAGCTTAGCTGGCCAGTCTAATGAAAAACTGTTTTTT. It yields the protein CASSLAGQSNEKLFF.

CDR3 protein: CASSTTGNSYNEQFF. In nucleotides, the CDR3 is TGTGCCAGCAGTACAACCGGGAACTCCTACAATGAGCAGTTCTTC. This chain uses TRBV27 with TRBJ2-1; tentative D call: TRBD2 (5 bases). V was shortened by 5 bases and J by 0 bases, with 11 bases between the two germline ends. CDR1 is MNHEY, CDR2 SMNVEV, per germline (reference sequence). This CDR3 is 15 amino acids long.

The chain uses TRBV6-6 and TRBJ1-2; 11 positions match TRBD1. The CDR3 has 14 residues. Trimming removed 7 bases from V and 5 bases from J; junction bases left unmatched: 6. Germline V gene lookup returns CDR1 MNHNY and CDR2 SVGAGI (reference sequence). The CDR3 bases are TGTGCCAGCATTAAGGACAGGGGGCGATATGGCTACACCTTC. Its protein product is CASIKDRGRYGYTF.

The DNA for the CDR3 is TGTGCCAGCAGCTTGGATCTCTCTGGGGCCAACGTCCTGACTTTC. It is translated as CASSLDLSGANVLTF. The V call is TRBV5-4, the J call TRBJ2-6, with unresolved D. CDR3 size: 15 residues. Germline CDR1 reads SGHNT; CDR2 reads YYREEE (reference sequence). V gave up 0 bases and J gave up 0 bases, with 4 bases separating them.

The genes are TRBV4-1 and TRBJ2-3, with D unresolved. Per germline, CDR1 MGHRA and CDR2 YSYEKL. Trimming removed 0 bases at V and 1 base at J, with 17 bases between. This CDR3 spans 18 amino acids. This CDR3 reads CASSQDRLLVVGTDTQYF. For the CDR3, the DNA is TGCGCCAGCAGCCAAGATCGGTTACTTGTGGTAGGCACAGATACGCAGTATTTT.

The V call is TRBV28, the J call TRBJ1-4; perhaps TRBD1 as D (5 bases). Between the trimmed V and J ends, which lost 7 bases and 8 bases, there was a span of 20 bases. Germline assignment: CDR1 MDHEN and CDR2 SYDVKM. The CDR3 extends over 15 amino acids. CDR3 nucleotides: TGTGCCAGCACCGGGACCCCCGCATCCTACGAAAAACTGTTTTTT. Protein sequence: CASTGTPASYEKLFF.

This clone was counted once. Distinct nucleotide sequences in the sample also encode this CDR3. The chain carries TRBV15 and TRBJ2-7, with TRBD1 identical over 10 bases. Germline V gene data show CDR1 as LNHNV and CDR2 as YYDKDF (reference sequence). The CDR3 contains 16 residues. V lost 0 bases, J lost 2 bases, and 4 bases stayed unmatched. CDR3 nucleotides: TGTGCCACCAGCAGAGATAGGACAGGGGGGACCTACGAGCAGTACTTC. Translated: CATSRDRTGGTYEQYF.

The chain employs TRBV5-1 and TRBJ1-2; a possible D gene is TRBD1 (5 bases). Looked up from germline, CDR1 is SGHRS and CDR2 is YFSETQ. The CDR3 length is 16 residues. V was shortened by 0 bases and J by 0 bases, with 12 bases between the two germline ends. The CDR3 loop is CASSLEAEGTNYGYTF. The CDR3 DNA reads TGCGCCAGCAGCTTGGAGGCTGAGGGGACTAACTATGGCTACACCTTC. Supplemented by reference TRBV5-1 and TRBJ1-2, the full variable domain reads KAGVTQTPRYLIKTRGQQVTLSCSPISGHRSVSWYQQTPGQGLQFLFEYFSETQRNKGNFPGRFSGRQFSNSRSEMNVSTLELGDSALYLCASSLEAEGTNYGYTFGSGTRLTVV.

This sequence joins TRBV5-1 and TRBJ1-4; 10 bases agree with TRBD1. Unmatched junction bases numbered 7, after V lost 4 bases and J lost 4 bases. Germline V gives CDR1 SGHRS, CDR2 YFSETQ. CDR3 size: 16 residues. Written as DNA, the CDR3 is TGCGCCAGCAGCCCCGGGACAGGGGCAAATAATGAAAAACTGTTTTTT. Translating gives CASSPGTGANNEKLFF.

This rearrangement joins TRBV7-8 to TRBJ2-1; 11 bases are a match to TRBD2. Trimming at V came to 0 bases and at J to 7 bases, leaving 5 bases not matched to a gene. This CDR3 is 16 amino acids long. Germline V gene data show CDR1 as SGHVS and CDR2 as FQNEAQ. This CDR3 reads CASSLARLAGGNEQFF. For the CDR3, the DNA is TGTGCCAGCAGCTTAGCTAGGCTAGCGGGAGGTAATGAGCAGTTCTTC.

This clone was seen just once. This chain connects TRBV5-1 to TRBJ1-3; no clear D. V lost 2 bases and J lost 6, with 18 bases in between. Germline V gene data show CDR1 as SGHRS and CDR2 as YFSETQ. The CDR3 sequence is 16 residues long. This chain's CDR3 is CASSLGGPGATNTIYF. The CDR3 DNA follows: TGCGCCAGCAGCTTAGGAGGGCCCGGTGCAACAAACACCATATATTTT.

This chain joins TRBV15 and TRBJ1-2; 9 positions match TRBD1. CDR3 length: 15 residues. Germline CDR1 is LNHNV and CDR2 is YYDKDF (reference sequence). J gave up 2 bases and V 6 bases, and 7 bases lay outside the gene matches. The CDR3 DNA follows: TGTGCCACCAGTATCCACGGACAGGGGAACTATGGCTACACCTTC. This sequence encodes CATSIHGQGNYGYTF.

This chain links TRBV2 with TRBJ2-7, with 12 bases lining up with TRBD2. The CDR3 spans 16 residues. V was pared by 8 bases and J by 0 bases, with 8 bases of the junction left unmatched. The germline V gene encodes CDR1 SNHLY and CDR2 FYNNEI. CDR3 sequence: CASAARGLAGSYEQYF. DNA of the CDR3: TGTGCCAGCGCCGCCCGGGGACTAGCGGGCTCCTACGAGCAGTACTTC.

J is TRBJ1-3 and V is TRBV5-1; D is unclear. The CDR3 consists of 15 residues. V shed 0 bases and J shed 0 bases, with 7 bases lying between them. Germline V gives CDR1 SGHRS, CDR2 YFSETQ. CDR3 sequence (DNA): TGCGCCAGCAGCTTGGTCGGCAGCTCTGGAAACACCATATATTTT. Protein sequence: CASSLVGSSGNTIYF.

The gene calls are TRBV10-1 and TRBJ2-1; 8 nucleotides agree with TRBD1. CDR1 and CDR2 (germline): WNHNN, SYGVQD (reference sequence). The CDR3 has 15 amino acids. V gave up 2 bases and J gave up 4 bases; unmatched junction bases: 4. The CDR3: CASSEIRDRYNEQFF. The DNA for the CDR3 is TGCGCCAGCAGTGAGATCCGGGACAGGTACAATGAGCAGTTCTTC.

V gene TRBV11-3 combines with J gene TRBJ1-4; D is undetermined. Per the germline V gene, CDR1 is SGHNT and CDR2 is YENEEA. V gave up 5 bases and J gave up 5 bases, with 12 bases separating them. This CDR3 contains 14 residues. CDR3 DNA: TGTGCCAGCAGCCGCCCCGCGGGAAATGAAAAACTGTTTTTT. It codes for CASSRPAGNEKLFF.

This sequence joins TRBV28 and TRBJ2-5; 7 nucleotides match TRBD2. This CDR3 contains 17 residues. In germline, CDR1 is MDHEN, CDR2 SYDVKM. J was trimmed by 1 base and V by 6 bases; bases with no gene match: 14. In nucleotides, the CDR3 is TGTGCCAGCAGAACCAATTCCGGCGGGAGTCCCCAAGAGACCCAGTACTTC. Encoded protein: CASRTNSGGSPQETQYF.

The rearrangement joins TRBV6-1 to TRBJ1-1; D gene ambiguous. Germline CDR1 MNHNS, CDR2 SASEGT. V was cut by 2 bases and J by 3 bases, with 4 bases left in between. The CDR3 loop spans 12 amino acids. Here the CDR3 DNA reads TGTGCCAGCAGTGAAATGGACACTGAAGCTTTCTTT. It encodes CASSEMDTEAFF.

In this sample, this clone turned up once. V gene TRBV27 combines with J gene TRBJ1-2; 8 bases fit TRBD1. Germline V CDR1 and CDR2: MNHEY, SMNVEV (reference sequence). The CDR3 is 13 residues long. V lost 7 bases, J lost 3 bases, and 4 bases stayed unmatched. The CDR3 DNA reads as TGTGCCAGCACCCCGGACAGGGACTATGGCTACACCTTC. Amino acid sequence: CASTPDRDYGYTF.

A single count supports this clone. The rearrangement links TRBV7-8 to TRBJ1-1, with 8 bases fitting TRBD1. This CDR3 region has 14 residues. Trimming cost V 5 bases and J 5 bases; bases outside gene matches: 7. Looked up from germline, CDR1 is SGHVS and CDR2 is FQNEAQ. The CDR3 DNA follows: TGTGCCAGCAGCACAGGGGGTGCTTTAACTGAAGCTTTCTTT. Protein product: CASSTGGALTEAFF.

The chain uses TRBV7-8 and TRBJ2-5; D is unresolved. CDR1 is SGHVS, CDR2 FQNEAQ, per germline. V was shortened by 4 bases and J by 2 bases, with 11 bases between the two germline ends. The CDR3 is 14 amino acids. CDR3 nucleotide sequence: TGTGCCAGCAGCTCACGGACCCGTCAAGAGACCCAGTACTTC. Its protein is CASSSRTRQETQYF.

The V call is TRBV21-1, the J call TRBJ2-7; TRBD2 was called by the table and not checked on the DNA. TRBV21-1 corresponds to a pseudogene. The CDR3 is 13 amino acids. Written as DNA, the CDR3 is TGTGCCAGCAATGGGCGGGAGGGAAACGAGCAGTACTTC. Translating it yields CASNGREGNEQYF.

The CDR3 DNA reads as TGTGCCAGCAGAGACAGACTTATCGCCTACGAGCAGTACTTC. Translation: CASRDRLIAYEQYF. V and J are TRBV28 and TRBJ2-7; D may be TRBD1 (5 bases). The CDR3 is 14 amino acids. V lost 6 bases and J 2 bases, leaving 14 bases between the germline ends. Looked up from germline, CDR1 is MDHEN and CDR2 is SYDVKM.

The chain joins TRBV7-6 to TRBJ2-3; D may be TRBD2 (6 bases). V lost 3 bases and J 4 bases, leaving 8 bases between the germline ends. The germline gives CDR1 SGHVS, CDR2 FNYEAQ. There are 13 residues in the CDR3. CDR3 DNA sequence: TGTGCCAGCAGCTTCCGACTAGCAGATACGCAGTATTTT. Its protein product is CASSFRLADTQYF. The variable domain in full, with the rest retrieved from reference TRBV7-6 and TRBJ2-3, is GAGVSQSPRYKVTKRGQDVALRCDPISGHVSLYWYRQALGQGPEFLTYFNYEAQQDKSGLPNDRFSAERPEGSISTLTIQRTEQRDSAMYRCASSFRLADTQYFGPGTRLTVL.

The chain is built from TRBV15 and TRBJ2-7; TRBD2 is a possible D gene (5 bases). The CDR3 length is 14 residues. Germline-derived CDR1 and CDR2 are LNHNV and YYDKDF (reference sequence). With 3 bases removed from V and 3 bases from J, the gap between germline ends came to 12 bases. The CDR3 loop reads CATSSFEGFYEQYF. CDR3 nucleotide sequence: TGTGCCACCAGCAGTTTTGAGGGTTTCTACGAGCAGTACTTC.

The CDR3 region has the DNA TGTGCCAGCAGCTCAATGGGACTAGCGGGAGTTGAGCAGTTCTTC. Its translation is CASSSMGLAGVEQFF. V usage is TRBV7-3 and J usage is TRBJ2-1; TRBD2 matches at 14 bases. CDR1 SGHTA and CDR2 FQGTGA come from the germline V gene. With 4 bases clipped from V and 9 bases from J, the junction kept 5 bases outside the gene matches. This CDR3 is 15 amino acids long.

The rearrangement links TRBV7-9 to TRBJ2-5; D may be TRBD1 (6 bases). CDR1 is SEHNR, CDR2 FQNEAQ, per germline (reference sequence). The CDR3 totals 12 residues. Trimming removed 5 bases from V and 4 bases from J, with 8 bases in between. The CDR3 here is CASSRTVETQYF. DNA for the CDR3: TGTGCCAGCAGCCGGACAGTAGAGACCCAGTACTTC.

The chain carries TRBV29-1 and TRBJ1-4; D gene unclear. CDR3 length: 12 amino acids. Germline CDR1 SQVTM, CDR2 ANQGSEA. Trimming shortened V by 4 bases and J by 4 bases, and 7 bases separated the two germline ends. The CDR3 sequence: CSVAGHNEKLFF. CDR3 bases: TGCAGCGTTGCGGGTCATAATGAAAAACTGTTTTTT.

By share, this clone counts as medium-sized. The rearrangement uses TRBV6-5 and TRBJ1-1; TRBD1 matches at 7 bases. Trimming took 4 bases from V and 1 from J; bases not matched to a gene: 9. The CDR3 length is 16 residues. Per germline, CDR1 MNHEY and CDR2 SVGAGI. The CDR3 is CASSSPGQGGNTEAFF. CDR3 DNA sequence: TGTGCCAGCAGTTCCCCCGGGCAGGGGGGGAACACTGAAGCTTTCTTT.

The J gene is TRBJ2-7, the V gene TRBV5-8; D unclear. The CDR3 is 14 residues long. V lost 0 bases to trimming and J lost 7 bases, with 14 bases between them. Germline assignment: CDR1 SGHTS and CDR2 YDEGEE. CDR3 nucleotides: TGTGCCAGCAGCTTGGAACCCAAACTTGGGGAGCAGTACTTC. Amino acids: CASSLEPKLGEQYF. Full variable domain (rest looked up from reference TRBV5-8 and TRBJ2-7): EAGVTQSPTHLIKTRGQQATLRCSPISGHTSVYWYQQALGLGLQFLLWYDEGEERNRGNFPPRFSGRQFPNYSSELNVNALELEDSALYLCASSLEPKLGEQYFGPGTRLTVT.